This record concerns one T cell receptor beta chain sequence. Its cognate antigen is unknown. The CDR3 is made up of 17 amino acids. V was trimmed by 0 bases and J by 0 bases, leaving 12 bases between them. The germline V gene has CDR1 LNHDA and CDR2 SQIVND (reference sequence). The sample comes from a study of vaccination effects on CD4 cells after COVID-19. Using immunoSEQ multiplex PCR, the repertoire was profiled, and TCRdb retains in-frame clones only, with some absent. The sample lists some 25,000 clones; roughly 73% were seen once. ViraFEST assay sequencing came after antigen-specific CD4+ T cells were expanded with viral peptide pools. Isolation of CD4+ T cells took place after less than twelve days of culture. Either the mRNA-1273 or the BNT162b2 vaccine was given to participants as two doses.

The sequences come from CD4+ T cells from PBMCs cultured with HCoV-NL63 spike peptides, collected after COVID-19 vaccination. The chain carries TRBV19 and TRBJ1-5; D remains unclear. This sequence was found in a human donor who received a COVID-19 vaccine. CDR3 protein: CASSIERSQHSNQPQHF. CDR3 bases: TGTGCCAGTAGTATAGAAAGGTCGCAGCATAGCAATCAGCCCCAGCATTTT.